This T cell receptor beta chain derives from a study of Tregs in tolerant kidney transplant recipients. The study, taken as a whole, reports: Antigen-driven expansion was suggested because donor-specific Tregs expanded more than all Tregs in tolerant patients. This study did not directly address biological reproducibility.

TCRdb's copy holds only in-frame clones and misses some; the assay was immunoSEQ multiplex PCR. The top ten hold roughly 15% of the sample, which has approximately 47,000 clones, over 85% seen once. The nonmyeloablative bone marrow transplants came from related graft donors, with transient mixed chimerism. Thawed PBMCs were FACS-sorted into unstimulated CD4+CD25+CD127- regulatory T cells, CD4+CD25- non-regulatory cells, CD4 and CD8 cells. The germline V gene has CDR1 MNHNS and CDR2 SASEGT. V lost 1 base and J lost 6; bases outside the gene matches: 6. The CDR3 loop spans 15 amino acids. Turning to this clone: Its target is not known.

The origin of this receptor is a human patient who received a combined kidney and bone marrow transplant. Among the T cells, some may be from the graft donor. Sequences were derived from CD8+ T cells from blood (PBMCs), sampled 12 months after the transplant. V gene TRBV6-1 combines with J gene TRBJ2-3; TRBD1 aligns across 8 bases. In DNA form, the CDR3 reads TGTGCCAGCAGTGAAGGGACAGGGTGGGGGGATACGCAGTATTTT. This codes for CASSEGTGWGDTQYF.